This TCR beta chain was profiled in a study of Ad26.COV2.S vaccination and SARS-CoV-2 variants. Overall study findings and caveats: For non-spike TCRs, breadth in vaccine recipients resembled that in placebo recipients.

A word on this clone: Its specificity is not known.

The assay was immunoSEQ multiplex PCR, and TCRdb's table has in-frame clones only and misses some. The sample gives more than 85,000 clones, less than 85% of which show up once; 17% is in the top ten. This clonotype was obtained from a human donor who had recovered from COVID-19. Sample: peripheral blood, taken after recovery from COVID-19.

The CDR3 DNA sequence: TGTGCCAGCAGCGTAGGTCAGGGGACAGCGAGAAACACCATATATTTT. It specifies CASSVGQGTARNTIYF. The chain carries TRBV9 and TRBJ1-3; 7 nucleotides align to TRBD1. Germline V lookup: CDR1 SGDLS, CDR2 YYNGEE. V shed 0 bases, J shed 5 bases, and the junction held 8 bases outside the gene matches. The CDR3 totals 16 residues.